Below are 27 T cell receptor beta chains sequenced from a single sample in a study of T cells in narcolepsy (dated by TCRdb to 2017 to 2018). The library was obtained by the immunoSEQ multiplex PCR assay. TCRdb holds this immuneACCESS table with in-frame rearrangements only. Some clones are missing; in checked studies, unresolved V genes explain under half, and the rest has no known cause. This sample is represented by 25,000 to 35,000 clones; less than 85% of them were singletons. Less than 8.5% of the sample is held by the ten biggest clonotypes. Sequencing input: memory (CD45RA-) CD4+ T cells from blood. The sample's cell subset or site, from its label and the paper: memory T cells sorted ex vivo from peripheral blood. The receptors originated from a human donor in good health.

The rearrangement uses TRBV28 and TRBJ2-3; D is possibly TRBD1 (5 bases). Trimming pared 2 bases from V and 0 bases from J, leaving 9 bases between. The CDR3 consists of 15 residues. CDR1 is MDHEN, CDR2 SYDVKM, per germline. CDR3 DNA: TGTGCCAGCAGTTTACGTTGGGGCAGCACAGATACGCAGTATTTT. Residues: CASSLRWGSTDTQYF.

The chain couples TRBV28 to TRBJ1-2; D is possibly TRBD1 (6 bases). CDR1 and CDR2 from the germline V gene are MDHEN and SYDVKM. The CDR3 extends over 13 amino acids. V lost 2 bases and J 10 bases, leaving 14 bases between the germline ends. The CDR3 DNA is TGTGCCAGCAGTTTAGTGGCGGGGGCAGTCTACACCTTC. It translates to CASSLVAGAVYTF.

Only one count was recorded for this clone. The V call is TRBV29-1, the J call TRBJ2-5; no definite D call. The V gene's germline CDR1 is SQVTM and CDR2 ANQGSEA. CDR3 length equals 11 residues. Trimming removed 3 bases from V and 5 bases from J, with 7 bases in between. This CDR3 is CSVDTWETQYF. The CDR3, as DNA: TGCAGCGTTGATACGTGGGAGACCCAGTACTTC.

This clone has more than one count but fewer than ten. The chain employs TRBV4-2 and TRBJ2-1; 16 bases fit TRBD2. Trimming at V came to 1 base and at J to 9 bases, leaving 6 bases not matched to a gene. Germline CDR1 reads LGHNA; CDR2 reads YNFKEQ. The CDR3 runs to 17 residues. CDR3 DNA: TGTGCCAGCAGCCAAGTGGGACTAGCGGGGGGGCAGCCTGAGCAGTTCTTC. This translates into CASSQVGLAGGQPEQFF.

The CDR3 loop is CASSEAGIRESYTF. CDR3 bases: TGTGCCAGCAGTGAAGCCGGTATTAGGGAAAGCTACACCTTC. V and J are TRBV6-1 and TRBJ1-2, with D hard to call. Trimming took 0 bases from V and 9 from J, leaving 14 bases between them. Germline values: CDR1 MNHNS, CDR2 SASEGT. The CDR3 totals 14 residues.

The chain carries TRBV6-6 and TRBJ1-1; no definite D call. Germline CDR1 is MNHNY and CDR2 is SVGAGI (reference sequence). CDR3 length: 12 amino acids. Trimming removed 6 bases from V and 0 bases from J, with 5 bases in between. The CDR3: CASSQMNTEAFF. As DNA, the CDR3 is TGTGCCAGCAGCCAAATGAACACTGAAGCTTTCTTT.

This chain links TRBV5-1 with TRBJ2-3; 7 bases align to TRBD1. CDR3 length: 14 residues. Germline V CDR1 and CDR2: SGHRS, YFSETQ. The V segment lost 4 bases and the J segment 4 bases; nucleotides outside the gene matches: 6. The CDR3 reads CASSSDRAPDTQYF. As DNA, the CDR3 is TGCGCCAGCAGCAGTGACAGGGCCCCAGATACGCAGTATTTT.

J is TRBJ2-3 and V is TRBV11-3; D is uncertain. V dropped 4 bases and J dropped 6 bases, with 14 bases sitting between them. CDR3 size: 14 residues. The germline gives CDR1 SGHNT, CDR2 YENEEA. The CDR3 DNA reads TGTGCCAGCAGCTCCCCCCCCCACGGGGATACGCAGTATTTT. The encoded protein is CASSSPPHGDTQYF. The whole variable domain, remainder taken from reference TRBV11-3 and TRBJ2-3, is EAGVVQSPRYKIIEKKQPVAFWCNPISGHNTLYWYLQNLGQGPELLIRYENEEAVDDSQLPKDRFSAERLKGVDSTLKIQPAELGDSAVYLCASSSPPHGDTQYFGPGTRLTVL.

V is TRBV30 and J is TRBJ1-5; D gene uncertain. This CDR3 is built from 14 residues. The V end lost 2 bases, the J end lost 4 bases, and 12 bases lay between the germline ends. Germline loops: CDR1 GTSNPN, CDR2 SVGIG (reference sequence). This chain's CDR3 is CAWSSAAANQPQHF. Written as DNA, the CDR3 is TGTGCCTGGAGTTCGGCGGCAGCTAATCAGCCCCAGCATTTT.

The CDR3 reads CATSRGYRIETQYF. The CDR3 DNA sequence: TGTGCCACCAGCAGAGGATACAGGATTGAGACCCAGTACTTC. The chain employs TRBV15 and TRBJ2-5; a possible D gene is TRBD1 (5 bases). Germline CDR1 reads LNHNV; CDR2 reads YYDKDF (reference sequence). This CDR3 has 14 residues. V was cut by 1 base and J by 5 bases, with 11 bases left in between.

This chain joins TRBV4-1 and TRBJ2-7, with 8 bases that match TRBD2. Per germline, CDR1 MGHRA and CDR2 YSYEKL. This CDR3 contains 16 residues. The V gene end was trimmed by 2 bases and the J gene end by 4 bases; junction bases not matched to a gene: 10. CDR3 region: CASSQIQRGPNYEQYF. The CDR3, as DNA: TGCGCCAGCAGCCAAATCCAGCGGGGGCCAAATTACGAGCAGTACTTC.

This rearrangement joins TRBV4-3 to TRBJ2-5; D is undetermined. The CDR3 loop spans 13 amino acids. V lost 0 bases, J lost 0 bases, and 2 bases lay in between. Germline loops: CDR1 LGHNA, CDR2 YSLEER. The CDR3 bases are TGCGCCAGCAGCCAAGATGACCAAGAGACCCAGTACTTC. Its protein is CASSQDDQETQYF.

This chain joins TRBV7-8 and TRBJ2-7; no reliable D call. V gave up 1 base and J gave up 2 bases, with 12 bases separating them. CDR1 is SGHVS and CDR2 is FQNEAQ in the germline V gene. The CDR3 has 15 residues. For the CDR3, the DNA is TGTGCCAGCAGCTTAGGGCAGAGTCTAGCCTACGAGCAGTACTTC. This sequence encodes CASSLGQSLAYEQYF.

The rearrangement joins TRBV7-9 to TRBJ1-4; no clear D gene. CDR3 size: 14 residues. Looked up from germline, CDR1 is SEHNR and CDR2 is FQNEAQ (reference sequence). The germline V and J ends were trimmed by 2 bases and 0 bases, with 4 bases remaining between them. The CDR3 spells CASSLQATNEKLFF. The CDR3 region has the DNA TGTGCCAGCAGCTTACAGGCAACTAATGAAAAACTGTTTTTT.

The genes are TRBV2 and TRBJ2-5; TRBD1 is a possible D gene (5 bases). Germline values: CDR1 SNHLY, CDR2 FYNNEI. This CDR3 has 16 amino acids. Trimming pared 2 bases from V and 1 base from J, leaving 14 bases between. In nucleotides, the CDR3 is TGTGCCAGCAGTGAAACACCAACTGACAGCCAAGAGACCCAGTACTTC. The encoded protein is CASSETPTDSQETQYF. Together with reference TRBV2 and TRBJ2-5, the CDR3 gives the full variable domain: EPEVTQTPSHQVTQMGQEVILRCVPISNHLYFYWYRQILGQKVEFLVSFYNNEISEKSEIFDDQFSVERPDGSNFTLKIRSTKLEDSAMYFCASSETPTDSQETQYFGPGTRLLVL.

V and J are TRBV11-2 and TRBJ1-1; 8 positions agree with TRBD1. Germline CDR1 and CDR2: SGHAT and FQNNGV. V lost 5 bases and J lost 5; bases outside the gene matches: 10. CDR3 size: 15 residues. This CDR3 reads CASSTHQGAVTEAFF. The CDR3 coding sequence is TGTGCCAGCAGCACCCATCAGGGGGCTGTGACTGAAGCTTTCTTT.

V is TRBV27 and J is TRBJ2-3, with D possibly matching TRBD1 (5 bases). With 6 bases removed from V and 1 base from J, the gap between germline ends came to 11 bases. The CDR3 spans 14 residues. The germline V gene encodes CDR1 MNHEY and CDR2 SMNVEV (reference sequence). The CDR3 DNA follows: TGTGCCAGCAGGTATGACAGAGGCACAGATACGCAGTATTTT. Encoded protein: CASRYDRGTDTQYF.

V and J are TRBV18 and TRBJ2-5; D is tentatively TRBD1 or TRBD2 (5 bases each). Germline V gene sequence: CDR1 KGHSH, CDR2 LQKENI. Deletions cut 3 bases from V and 3 bases from J, with 11 bases between. The CDR3 loop spans 14 amino acids. CDR3 protein: CASSPSGTEETQYF. CDR3 in DNA: TGTGCCAGCTCACCGTCCGGGACCGAAGAGACCCAGTACTTC. The full variable domain, its missing parts supplied by reference TRBV18 and TRBJ2-5, is NAGVMQNPRHLVRRRGQEARLRCSPMKGHSHVYWYRQLPEEGLKFMVYLQKENIIDESGMPKERFSAEFPKEGPSILRIQQVVRGDSAAYFCASSPSGTEETQYFGPGTRLLVL.

V is TRBV2 and J is TRBJ2-1, with 10 positions matching TRBD2. Per the germline V gene, CDR1 is SNHLY and CDR2 is FYNNEI. This CDR3 spans 15 amino acids. V dropped 7 bases and J dropped 10; count of bases not matched to a gene: 13. The CDR3 DNA reads as TGTGCCAGCACCGAGGGGCTAGCGGGGGCACAGGAGCAGTTCTTC. This sequence encodes CASTEGLAGAQEQFF.

V is TRBV7-2 and J is TRBJ1-1; 9 bases are shared with TRBD1. V was clipped by 4 bases and J by 1 base; unmatched bases: 1. The germline CDR1 and CDR2 sequences are SGHTA and FQGNSA. This CDR3 spans 14 amino acids. In DNA form, the CDR3 reads TGTGCCAGCAGCTCACAGGGGGCGAACACTGAAGCTTTCTTT. Translated: CASSSQGANTEAFF.

The chain carries TRBV18 and TRBJ1-1; TRBD1 matches 10 bases. The CDR3 covers 15 residues. V gave up 3 bases and J gave up 9 bases; unmatched junction bases: 10. The germline V gene encodes CDR1 KGHSH and CDR2 LQKENI. CDR3 region: CASSPDDRGHRKAFF. CDR3 in DNA: TGTGCCAGCTCACCCGATGACAGGGGGCATCGAAAAGCTTTCTTT.

This chain links TRBV7-3 with TRBJ1-4, with D unclear. The V and J ends lost 5 bases and 10 bases respectively, with 14 bases between them. This CDR3 has 13 residues. Germline-derived CDR1 and CDR2 are SGHTA and FQGTGA. The CDR3 DNA reads TGTGCCAGCAGCCCTGAACCCGAGGGAAAACTGTTTTTT. This translates into CASSPEPEGKLFF.

The chain is built from TRBV6-5 and TRBJ1-5, with D uncertain. CDR1 and CDR2 from the germline V gene are MNHEY and SVGAGI. CDR3 length: 13 amino acids. With 3 bases removed from V and 6 bases from J, the gap between germline ends came to 9 bases. The CDR3 nucleotides are TGTGCCAGCAGTTATTGGGTTTGTCAGCCCCAGCATTTT. Its translation is CASSYWVCQPQHF.

This clone was detected only once. The chain joins TRBV10-3 to TRBJ2-6; 9 nucleotides agree with TRBD1. Germline V lookup: CDR1 ENHRY, CDR2 SYGVKD. CDR3 length equals 16 residues. Trimming at V came to 5 bases and at J to 2 bases, leaving 4 bases not matched to a gene. The DNA for the CDR3 is TGTGCCATCAGTCTGACAGGGGGAGCTGGGGCCAACGTCCTGACTTTC. Its translation is CAISLTGGAGANVLTF.

This clone has a single count. This chain links TRBV5-1 with TRBJ1-2, with D possibly matching TRBD1 (5 bases). The CDR3 consists of 14 residues. CDR1 is SGHRS, CDR2 YFSETQ, per germline. V gave up 4 bases and J gave up 4 bases, with 14 bases separating them. The CDR3 region is CASSPGEGTYGYTF. DNA of the CDR3: TGCGCCAGCAGCCCTGGGGAGGGGACCTATGGCTACACCTTC.

Here the CDR3 DNA reads TGCGCCAGCAGCTCGGCCCTGGCCGGCGGGAGGGAGACCCAGTACTTC. This encodes CASSSALAGGRETQYF. The gene calls are TRBV5-1 and TRBJ2-5, with 8 bases aligning to TRBD2. The junction had 12 bases not matched to a gene; V was cut back by 3 bases and J by 5 bases. Germline assignment: CDR1 SGHRS and CDR2 YFSETQ. The CDR3 sequence is 16 residues long.

This clone appeared a single time. The rearrangement links TRBV19 to TRBJ2-5; TRBD2 matches 12 bases. V was pared by 4 bases and J by 1 base, with 7 bases of the junction left unmatched. The germline V gene has CDR1 LNHDA and CDR2 SQIVND (reference sequence). The CDR3 loop spans 17 amino acids. This CDR3 reads CASSTPWTSGVQETQYF. CDR3 nucleotides: TGTGCCAGTAGTACCCCATGGACTAGCGGGGTCCAAGAGACCCAGTACTTC.